This TCR beta chain was documented in a study of cytomegalovirus exposure and HLA in healthy donors. Study results and caveats: A list of 150 or so TCR beta chains associated with cytomegalovirus was given. Rarity characterized most TCR sequences, yet some public TCRs appeared in many donors.

CDR1 and CDR2 from the germline V gene are SGHVS and FQNEAQ. This CDR3 region has 18 residues. The V end lost 6 bases, the J end lost 3 bases, and 26 bases lay between the germline ends. Clones were sequenced by immunoSEQ multiplex PCR, and TCRdb holds only the in-frame ones, with some missing. Here the sample spans approximately 270,000 clones, around 90% being singletons. Comment on this clone: What it binds is unknown.

The sequenced material came from PBMCs. The clonotype was recovered from a woman aged 18-29 years in good health and CMV-seronegative. This sequence joins TRBV7-8 and TRBJ2-5; D is perhaps TRBD2 (5 bases). This CDR3 reads CASSYGRVGSGPKETQYF. In nucleotides, the CDR3 is TGTGCCAGCAGTTACGGAAGGGTAGGGAGCGGACCAAAAGAGACCCAGTACTTC.